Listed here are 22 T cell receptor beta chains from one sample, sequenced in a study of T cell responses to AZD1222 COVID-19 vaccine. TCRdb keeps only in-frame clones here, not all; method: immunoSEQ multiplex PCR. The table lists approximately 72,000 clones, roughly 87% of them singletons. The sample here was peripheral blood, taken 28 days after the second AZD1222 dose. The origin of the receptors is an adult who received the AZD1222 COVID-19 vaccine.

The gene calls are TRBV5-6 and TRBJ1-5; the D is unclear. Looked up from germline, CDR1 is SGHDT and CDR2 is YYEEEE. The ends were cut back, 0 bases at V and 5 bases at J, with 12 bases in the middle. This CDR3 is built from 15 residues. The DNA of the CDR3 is TGTGCCAGCAGCTTGGGGTACAGCCATGATCAGCCCCAGCATTTT. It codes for CASSLGYSHDQPQHF.

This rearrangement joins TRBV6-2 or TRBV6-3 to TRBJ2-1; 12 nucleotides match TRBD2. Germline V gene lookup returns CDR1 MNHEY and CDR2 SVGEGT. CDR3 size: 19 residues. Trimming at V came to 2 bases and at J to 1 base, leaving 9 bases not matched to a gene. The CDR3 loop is CASSYELAGGPKSYNEQFF. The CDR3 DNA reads TGTGCCAGCAGTTACGAACTAGCGGGAGGTCCCAAATCCTACAATGAGCAGTTCTTC.

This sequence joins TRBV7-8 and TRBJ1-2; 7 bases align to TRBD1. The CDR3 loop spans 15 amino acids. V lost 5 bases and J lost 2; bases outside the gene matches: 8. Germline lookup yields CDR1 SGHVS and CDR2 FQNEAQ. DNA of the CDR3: TGTGCCAGCAGCCACCGTCAGGGGGGGAACTATGGCTACACCTTC. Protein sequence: CASSHRQGGNYGYTF.

The CDR3 sequence is CASSIQVSGANVLTF. Written as DNA, the CDR3 is TGTGCCAGTAGTATACAGGTTTCTGGGGCCAACGTCCTGACTTTC. This chain uses TRBV19 with TRBJ2-6; D not certain. This CDR3 is 15 amino acids long. Trimming took off 2 bases at V and 1 base at J, with 6 bases between the two ends. Germline V gene data show CDR1 as LNHDA and CDR2 as SQIVND (reference sequence).

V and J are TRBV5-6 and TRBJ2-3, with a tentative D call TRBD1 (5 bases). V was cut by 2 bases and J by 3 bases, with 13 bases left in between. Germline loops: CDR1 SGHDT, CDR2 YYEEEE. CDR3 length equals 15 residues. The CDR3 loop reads CASSFPQGRTDTQYF. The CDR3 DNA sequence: TGTGCCAGCAGCTTTCCCCAGGGAAGGACAGATACGCAGTATTTT.

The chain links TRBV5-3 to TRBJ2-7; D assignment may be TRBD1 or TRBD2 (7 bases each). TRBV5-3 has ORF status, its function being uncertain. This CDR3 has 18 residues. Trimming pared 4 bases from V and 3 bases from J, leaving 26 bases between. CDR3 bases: TGTGCCAGAAGCGGGAGACAGGGAAGGGCCCGGGAGGTCTACGAGCAGTACTTC. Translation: CARSGRQGRAREVYEQYF.

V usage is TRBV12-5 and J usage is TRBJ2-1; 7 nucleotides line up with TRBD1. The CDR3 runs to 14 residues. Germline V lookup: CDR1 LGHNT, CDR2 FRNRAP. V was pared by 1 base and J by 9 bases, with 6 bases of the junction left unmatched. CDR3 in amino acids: CASGLADRDGEQFF. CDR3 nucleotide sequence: TGTGCTAGTGGTTTGGCAGACAGGGATGGTGAGCAGTTCTTC. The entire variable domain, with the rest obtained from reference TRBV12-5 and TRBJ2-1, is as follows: DARVTQTPRHKVTEMGQEVTMRCQPILGHNTVFWYRQTMMQGLELLAYFRNRAPLDDSGMPKDRFSAEMPDATLATLKIQPSEPRDSAVYFCASGLADRDGEQFFGPGTRLTVL.

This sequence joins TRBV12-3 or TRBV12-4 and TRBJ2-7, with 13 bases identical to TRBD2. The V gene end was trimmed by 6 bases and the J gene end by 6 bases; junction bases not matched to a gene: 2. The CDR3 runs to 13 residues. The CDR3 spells CASRRTSGGEQYF. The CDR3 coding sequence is TGTGCCAGCAGAAGGACTAGCGGGGGCGAGCAGTACTTC.

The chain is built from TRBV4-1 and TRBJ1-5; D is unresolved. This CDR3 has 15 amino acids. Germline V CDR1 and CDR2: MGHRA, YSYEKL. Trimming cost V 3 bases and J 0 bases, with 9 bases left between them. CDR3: CASSQDTDSNQPQHF. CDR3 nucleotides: TGCGCCAGCAGCCAGGATACGGATAGCAATCAGCCCCAGCATTTT.

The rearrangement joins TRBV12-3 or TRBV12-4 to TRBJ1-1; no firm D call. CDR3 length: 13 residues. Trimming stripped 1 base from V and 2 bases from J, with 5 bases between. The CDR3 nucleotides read TGTGCCAGCAGTTTAGTTGGTAACACTGAAGCTTTCTTT. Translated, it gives CASSLVGNTEAFF.

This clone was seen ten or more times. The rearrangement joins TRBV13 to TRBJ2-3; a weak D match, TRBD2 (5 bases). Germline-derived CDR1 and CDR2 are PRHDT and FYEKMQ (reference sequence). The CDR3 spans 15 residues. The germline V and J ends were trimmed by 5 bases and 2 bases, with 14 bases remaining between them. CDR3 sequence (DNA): TGTGCCAGCAGCACCGGGATTACGGTCACAGATACGCAGTATTTT. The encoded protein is CASSTGITVTDTQYF.

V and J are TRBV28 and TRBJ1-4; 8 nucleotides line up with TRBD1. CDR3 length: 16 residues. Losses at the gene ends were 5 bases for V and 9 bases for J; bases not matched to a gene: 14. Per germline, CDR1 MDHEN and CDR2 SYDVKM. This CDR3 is CASSPELDRGWKKLFF. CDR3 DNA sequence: TGTGCCAGCAGTCCGGAATTAGACAGGGGATGGAAAAAACTGTTTTTT.

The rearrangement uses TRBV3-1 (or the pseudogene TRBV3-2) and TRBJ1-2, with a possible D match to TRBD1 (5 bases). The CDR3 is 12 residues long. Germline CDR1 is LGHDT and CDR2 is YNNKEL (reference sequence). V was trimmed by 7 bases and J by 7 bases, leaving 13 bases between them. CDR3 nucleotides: TGTGCCAGCACCACAGGATCGAGTGGCTACACCTTC. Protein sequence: CASTTGSSGYTF.

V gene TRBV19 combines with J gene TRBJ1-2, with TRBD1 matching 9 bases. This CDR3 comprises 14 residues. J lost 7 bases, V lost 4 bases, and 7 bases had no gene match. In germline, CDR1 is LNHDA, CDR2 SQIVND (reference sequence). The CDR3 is CASSRRQGERGYTF. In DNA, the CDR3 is TGTGCCAGTAGTAGGCGACAGGGGGAGCGTGGCTACACCTTC.

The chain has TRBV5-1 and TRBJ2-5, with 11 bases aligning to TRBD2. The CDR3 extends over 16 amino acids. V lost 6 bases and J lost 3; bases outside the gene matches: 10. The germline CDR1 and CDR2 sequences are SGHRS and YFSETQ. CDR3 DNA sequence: TGCGCCAGCACCTCCAAATTACTAGCGGGAGAAGAGACCCAGTACTTC. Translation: CASTSKLLAGEETQYF.

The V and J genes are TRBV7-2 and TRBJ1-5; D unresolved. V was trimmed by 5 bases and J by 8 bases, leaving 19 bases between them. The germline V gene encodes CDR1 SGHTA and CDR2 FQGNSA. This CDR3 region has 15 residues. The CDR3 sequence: CASSPEWTRQKPQHF. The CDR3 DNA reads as TGTGCCAGCAGCCCCGAATGGACCCGGCAAAAGCCCCAGCATTTT.

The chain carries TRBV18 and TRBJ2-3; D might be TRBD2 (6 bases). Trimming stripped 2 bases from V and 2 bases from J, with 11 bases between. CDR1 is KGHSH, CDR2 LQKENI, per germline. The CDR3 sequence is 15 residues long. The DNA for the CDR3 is TGTGCCAGCTCACCAATTCTAGCGACCACAGATACGCAGTATTTT. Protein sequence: CASSPILATTDTQYF.

CDR3 in amino acids: CASSQDLSGSITYEQYF. The CDR3 DNA is TGTGCCAGCAGCCAAGATCTAAGCGGGAGTATAACCTACGAGCAGTACTTC. This chain uses TRBV3-1 (or the pseudogene TRBV3-2) with TRBJ2-7; 8 bases are shared with TRBD2. CDR1 and CDR2 (germline): LGHDT, YNNKEL (reference sequence). The V gene end was trimmed by 0 bases and the J gene end by 2 bases; junction bases not matched to a gene: 9. This CDR3 has 17 amino acids.

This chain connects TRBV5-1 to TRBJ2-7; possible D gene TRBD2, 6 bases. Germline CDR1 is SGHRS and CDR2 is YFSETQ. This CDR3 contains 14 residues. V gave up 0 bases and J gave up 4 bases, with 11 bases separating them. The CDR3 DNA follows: TGCGCCAGCAGCTTGGCCGGGGGTACTTACGAGCAGTACTTC. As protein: CASSLAGGTYEQYF.

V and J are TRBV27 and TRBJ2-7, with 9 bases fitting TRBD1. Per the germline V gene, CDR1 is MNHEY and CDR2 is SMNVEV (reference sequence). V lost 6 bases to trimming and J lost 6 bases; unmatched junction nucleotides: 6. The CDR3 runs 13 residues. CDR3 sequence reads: CASSQGQGSEQYF. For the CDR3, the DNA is TGTGCCAGCAGCCAAGGACAGGGGAGCGAGCAGTACTTC.

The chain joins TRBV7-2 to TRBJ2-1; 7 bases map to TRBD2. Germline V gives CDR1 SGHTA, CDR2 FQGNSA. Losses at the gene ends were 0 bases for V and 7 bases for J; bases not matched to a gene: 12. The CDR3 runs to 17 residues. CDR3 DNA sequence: TGTGCCAGCAGCTTAGCGTTTATGGGGGAGGGTATAAATGAGCAGTTCTTC. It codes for CASSLAFMGEGINEQFF.

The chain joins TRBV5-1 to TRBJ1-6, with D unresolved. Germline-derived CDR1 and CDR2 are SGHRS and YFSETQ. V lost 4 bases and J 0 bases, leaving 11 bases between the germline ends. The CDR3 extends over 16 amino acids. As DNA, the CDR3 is TGCGCCAGCAGCCTTGAACAGAGCTCCTATAATTCACCCCTCCACTTT. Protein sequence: CASSLEQSSYNSPLHF.